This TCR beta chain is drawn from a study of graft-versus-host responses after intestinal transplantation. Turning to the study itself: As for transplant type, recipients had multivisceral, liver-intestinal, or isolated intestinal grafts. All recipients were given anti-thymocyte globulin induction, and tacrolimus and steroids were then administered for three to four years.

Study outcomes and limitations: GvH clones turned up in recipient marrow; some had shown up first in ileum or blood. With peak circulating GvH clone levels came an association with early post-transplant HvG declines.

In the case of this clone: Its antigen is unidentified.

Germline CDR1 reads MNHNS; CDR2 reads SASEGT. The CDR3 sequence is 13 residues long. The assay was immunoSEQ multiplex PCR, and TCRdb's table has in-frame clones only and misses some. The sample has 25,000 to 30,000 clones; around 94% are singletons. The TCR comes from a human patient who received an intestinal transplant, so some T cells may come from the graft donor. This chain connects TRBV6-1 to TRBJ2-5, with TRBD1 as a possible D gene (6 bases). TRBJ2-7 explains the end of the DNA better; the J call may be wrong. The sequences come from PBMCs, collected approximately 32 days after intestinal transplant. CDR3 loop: CASSETGLYEQYF. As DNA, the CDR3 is TGTGCCAGCAGTGAAACAGGGCTGTACGAGCAGTACTTC.